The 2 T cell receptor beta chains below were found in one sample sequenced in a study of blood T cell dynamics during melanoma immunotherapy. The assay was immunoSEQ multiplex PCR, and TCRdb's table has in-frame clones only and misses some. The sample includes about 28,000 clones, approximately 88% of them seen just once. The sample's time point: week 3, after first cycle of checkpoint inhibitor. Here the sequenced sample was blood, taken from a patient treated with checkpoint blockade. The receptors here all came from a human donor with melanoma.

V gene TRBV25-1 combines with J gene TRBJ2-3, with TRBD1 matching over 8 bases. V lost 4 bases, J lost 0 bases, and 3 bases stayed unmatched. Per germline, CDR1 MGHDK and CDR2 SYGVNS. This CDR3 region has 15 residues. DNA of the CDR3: TGTGCCAGCAGTGGGACAGGGCCTAGCACAGATACGCAGTATTTT. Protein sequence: CASSGTGPSTDTQYF.

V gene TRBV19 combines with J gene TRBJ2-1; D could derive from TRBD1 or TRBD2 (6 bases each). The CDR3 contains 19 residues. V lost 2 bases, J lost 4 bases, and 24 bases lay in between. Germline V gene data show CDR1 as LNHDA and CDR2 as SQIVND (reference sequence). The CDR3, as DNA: TGTGCCAGTAGTATAATGTCCGGGGGCCTGTCCGCGATGTACAATGAGCAGTTCTTC. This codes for CASSIMSGGLSAMYNEQFF.